This entry lists 31 T cell receptor beta chains sequenced from one sample in a study of blood T cell repertoires in COVID-19. Profiled with immunoSEQ multiplex PCR; TCRdb holds only in-frame clones, not every one. The sample lists some 190,000 clones; nearly 90% were seen once. Sequencing was performed on peripheral blood. These receptor sequences come from a woman aged 40 to 49 who had recovered from COVID-19.

The CDR3 loop is CASSFHRDSAGTSYEQYF. Written as DNA, the CDR3 is TGTGCCAGCAGTTTTCACCGGGACAGCGCGGGGACCTCCTACGAGCAGTACTTC. The rearrangement uses TRBV6-2 or TRBV6-3 and TRBJ2-7, with D possibly TRBD1 on 7 matching bases. V lost 4 bases and J 0 bases, leaving 22 bases between the germline ends. The germline V gene has CDR1 MNHEY and CDR2 SVGEGT. The CDR3 runs 18 residues.

The V call is TRBV6-5, the J call TRBJ1-5; tentatively, D is TRBD1 (6 bases). V dropped 8 bases and J dropped 5 bases, with 16 bases sitting between them. Germline V gene sequence: CDR1 MNHEY, CDR2 SVGAGI. This CDR3 has 14 residues. CDR3 region: CASRTTGYHQPQHF. CDR3 DNA: TGTGCCAGCCGGACGACAGGATACCATCAGCCCCAGCATTTT.

This clone was observed a few times. The sample has other DNA sequences that encode this CDR3 too. DNA for the CDR3: TGTGCCAGCAGTTTAGCAGGGGCAAGCAATCAGCCCCAGCATTTT. Translation: CASSLAGASNQPQHF. J is TRBJ1-5 and V is TRBV28, with D tentatively TRBD1 (6 bases). This CDR3 region has 15 residues. The V end lost 2 bases, the J end lost 1 base, and 9 bases lay between the germline ends. CDR1 is MDHEN, CDR2 SYDVKM, per germline. The full variable domain, completed using reference TRBV28 and TRBJ1-5, is DVKVTQSSRYLVKRTGEKVFLECVQDMDHENMFWYRQDPGLGLRLIYFSYDVKMKEKGDIPEGYSVSREKKERFSLILESASTNQTSMYLCASSLAGASNQPQHFGDGTRLSIL.

V and J are TRBV29-1 and TRBJ2-6; 7 nucleotides align to TRBD1. With 1 base clipped from V and 3 bases from J, the junction kept 6 bases outside the gene matches. CDR1 SQVTM and CDR2 ANQGSEA come from the germline V gene. This CDR3 spans 16 amino acids. CDR3 DNA sequence: TGCAGCGTTGAAGTAGATGGGACAGATGGGGCCAACGTCCTGACTTTC. Protein: CSVEVDGTDGANVLTF.

The chain is built from TRBV7-2 and TRBJ2-1, with TRBD2 matching 12 bases. From germline, CDR1 is SGHTA and CDR2 FQGNSA. The CDR3 runs to 15 residues. J gave up 3 bases and V 4 bases, and 1 base lay outside the gene matches. The CDR3 is CASSSTSGSYNEQFF. CDR3 coding DNA: TGTGCCAGCAGCTCGACTAGCGGGAGCTACAATGAGCAGTTCTTC.

The chain recombines TRBV3-1 (or the pseudogene TRBV3-2) with TRBJ1-1; TRBD1 aligns across 9 bases. CDR3 length: 15 amino acids. V lost 4 bases, J lost 3 bases, and 6 bases stayed unmatched. Germline V gene data show CDR1 as LGHDT and CDR2 as YNNKEL (reference sequence). This CDR3 is CASSPRDREDTEAFF. CDR3 sequence (DNA): TGTGCCAGCAGCCCCCGGGACAGGGAGGACACTGAAGCTTTCTTT.

The CDR3: CASSMALAGAGELFF. The DNA of the CDR3 is TGTGCCAGTAGTATGGCCTTAGCGGGAGCCGGGGAGCTGTTTTTT. The chain combines TRBV19 with TRBJ2-2; 9 nucleotides match TRBD2. V dropped 3 bases and J dropped 6; count of bases not matched to a gene: 5. This CDR3 has 15 residues. In germline, CDR1 is LNHDA, CDR2 SQIVND (reference sequence). Supplemented by reference TRBV19 and TRBJ2-2, the full variable domain reads DGGITQSPKYLFRKEGQNVTLSCEQNLNHDAMYWYRQDPGQGLRLIYYSQIVNDFQKGDIAEGYSVSREKKESFPLTVTSAQKNPTAFYLCASSMALAGAGELFFGEGSRLTVL.

The chain couples TRBV6-2 or TRBV6-3 to TRBJ2-1, with D maybe TRBD1 (5 bases). CDR1 and CDR2 from the germline V gene are MNHEY and SVGEGT. Trimming pared 2 bases from V and 10 bases from J, leaving 12 bases between. CDR3 length: 13 amino acids. In DNA form, the CDR3 reads TGTGCCAGCAGTTACATCCGACAGAAGGAGCAGTTCTTC. This codes for CASSYIRQKEQFF.

J is TRBJ2-2 and V is TRBV24-1; a weak D match, TRBD1 (5 bases). This CDR3 region has 13 residues. Germline V gene lookup returns CDR1 KGHDR and CDR2 SFDVKD. The ends were cut back, 11 bases at V and 2 bases at J, with 11 bases in the middle. Written as DNA, the CDR3 is TGTGCCATCCAGGACAAAAACACCGGGGAGCTGTTTTTT. Its protein is CAIQDKNTGELFF.

This clone turned up a few times. The chain uses TRBV6-2 or TRBV6-3 and TRBJ1-5, with D possibly matching TRBD1 (6 bases). V was pared by 6 bases and J by 5 bases, with 11 bases between. The V gene's germline CDR1 is MNHEY and CDR2 SVGEGT. CDR3 length: 13 amino acids. The DNA of the CDR3 is TGTGCCAGCAGCCGGGACACCCATCAGCCCCAGCATTTT. Encoded protein: CASSRDTHQPQHF.

This sequence joins TRBV7-9 and TRBJ1-2; the match to TRBD1 covers 7 bases. V shed 5 bases, J shed 4 bases, and the junction held 10 bases outside the gene matches. The CDR3 runs to 15 residues. Per germline, CDR1 SEHNR and CDR2 FQNEAQ (reference sequence). CDR3: CASSRPGQALYGYTF. The CDR3 coding sequence is TGTGCCAGCAGCCGTCCTGGACAGGCCCTCTATGGCTACACCTTC.

V usage is TRBV11-2 and J usage is TRBJ1-1; 9 bases match TRBD1. This CDR3 is 16 amino acids long. V shed 5 bases and J 3 bases; nucleotides not matched to a gene: 10. Germline V gene lookup returns CDR1 SGHAT and CDR2 FQNNGV. This CDR3 reads CASSHRTGEGDTEAFF. The DNA for the CDR3 is TGTGCCAGCAGCCACAGGACAGGGGAAGGGGACACTGAAGCTTTCTTT.

The chain is built from TRBV6-1 and TRBJ2-7, with 10 bases lining up with TRBD2. The germline gives CDR1 MNHNS, CDR2 SASEGT. The V and J ends lost 3 bases and 3 bases, in that order; junction bases with no gene match: 5. The CDR3 sequence is 15 residues long. CDR3 coding DNA: TGTGCCAGCAGTGACGGGCTAGCGGGAGTCTACGAGCAGTACTTC. Its protein is CASSDGLAGVYEQYF.

The chain couples TRBV3-1 (or the pseudogene TRBV3-2) to TRBJ1-4; D not certain. Trimming stripped 1 base from V and 7 bases from J, with 10 bases between. Germline V gene lookup returns CDR1 LGHDT and CDR2 YNNKEL (reference sequence). This CDR3 has 14 amino acids. In DNA, the CDR3 is TGTGCCAGCAGCCAAGTCAGAGGAGTTGAAAAACTGTTTTTT. Protein: CASSQVRGVEKLFF.

This clone appeared a single time. This chain connects TRBV19 to TRBJ2-1; 8 nucleotides align to TRBD2. In germline, CDR1 is LNHDA, CDR2 SQIVND (reference sequence). There are 16 residues in the CDR3. The ends lost 3 bases at V and 4 bases at J; junction bases unmatched: 8. The CDR3 sequence is CASSIDGRGTYNEQFF. DNA for the CDR3: TGTGCCAGTAGTATCGACGGGAGGGGTACTTACAATGAGCAGTTCTTC.

The chain couples TRBV19 to TRBJ1-3, with D maybe TRBD1 (6 bases). Germline loops: CDR1 LNHDA, CDR2 SQIVND (reference sequence). Trimming removed 0 bases from V and 0 bases from J, with 24 bases in between. The CDR3 loop spans 21 amino acids. The CDR3 bases are TGTGCCAGTAGTATAGATCTGGCGGCAGGGGAAGACCTTCGCTCTGGAAACACCATATATTTT. This sequence encodes CASSIDLAAGEDLRSGNTIYF.

V gene TRBV4-3 combines with J gene TRBJ1-3, with D perhaps TRBD1 (5 bases). Germline CDR1 reads LGHNA; CDR2 reads YSLEER. V was cut by 0 bases and J by 1 base, with 13 bases left in between. The CDR3 spans 17 residues. The CDR3 bases are TGCGCCAGCAGCCAAGATTGGGGGGTCGGATCTGGAAACACCATATATTTT. Translation gives CASSQDWGVGSGNTIYF.

CDR3: CATSDPGLAGDHTQYF. The CDR3, as DNA: TGTGCCACCAGTGACCCCGGACTAGCGGGAGATCATACGCAGTATTTT. The chain uses TRBV24-1 and TRBJ2-3; the match to TRBD2 covers 13 bases. The J segment lost 7 bases and the V segment lost 4 bases, leaving 7 bases of the junction unmatched. This CDR3 comprises 16 residues. The germline V gene encodes CDR1 KGHDR and CDR2 SFDVKD.

The table lists this clone with a count of one. The genes are TRBV28 and TRBJ2-6; TRBD2 might be the D (6 bases). The V and J ends lost 3 bases and 0 bases respectively, with 15 bases between them. The CDR3 totals 18 residues. Germline loops: CDR1 MDHEN, CDR2 SYDVKM. The CDR3 reads CASSLGGSFLSGANVLTF. The CDR3 nucleotides read TGTGCCAGCAGTTTGGGGGGTTCCTTCCTCTCTGGGGCCAACGTCCTGACTTTC.

This clone was seen a few times. This chain connects TRBV5-8 to TRBJ2-1, with TRBD2 matching 13 bases. V was pared by 4 bases and J by 5 bases, with 3 bases of the junction left unmatched. The CDR3 length is 15 residues. Germline V lookup: CDR1 SGHTS, CDR2 YDEGEE. The CDR3 nucleotides read TGTGCCAGCAGCAAAGGACTAGCGGGAGACAATGAGCAGTTCTTC. Residues: CASSKGLAGDNEQFF. The full variable domain, in which reference TRBV5-8 and TRBJ2-1 provide the parts outside the CDR3, is EAGVTQSPTHLIKTRGQQATLRCSPISGHTSVYWYQQALGLGLQFLLWYDEGEERNRGNFPPRFSGRQFPNYSSELNVNALELEDSALYLCASSKGLAGDNEQFFGPGTRLTVL.

This chain uses TRBV7-9 with TRBJ1-1; D call uncertain. The CDR3 length is 12 residues. The germline V gene has CDR1 SEHNR and CDR2 FQNEAQ (reference sequence). The V end was cut by 6 bases, the J end by 4 bases, with 9 bases between. The CDR3 DNA is TGTGCCAGCAGTGGGCAATCCACTGAAGCTTTCTTT. Its translation: CASSGQSTEAFF.

The CDR3 reads CASSHTGTDNEKLFF. The CDR3 nucleotides are TGTGCCAGCAGCCATACCGGGACAGATAATGAAAAACTGTTTTTT. The rearrangement joins TRBV13 to TRBJ1-4; 7 bases align to TRBD1. This CDR3 region has 15 residues. The germline gives CDR1 PRHDT, CDR2 FYEKMQ (reference sequence). Trimming removed 5 bases from V and 4 bases from J; junction bases left unmatched: 7.

The rearrangement joins TRBV21-1 to TRBJ2-7; the table's D call of TRBD1 was not tested on the DNA. TRBV21-1 is deemed a pseudogene. The CDR3 extends over 18 amino acids. The CDR3 nucleotides read TGTGCCAGCAGCAAAAGTGGGGTTGAATGGACAGCCTCCTACGAGCAGTACTTC. Its protein is CASSKSGVEWTASYEQYF.

This chain links TRBV6-1 with TRBJ2-2; the match to TRBD2 covers 11 bases. The CDR3 runs 19 residues. CDR1 and CDR2 (germline): MNHNS, SASEGT. J lost 4 bases, V lost 0 bases, and 10 bases had no gene match. The CDR3 spells CASSEAQLAGGPSTGELFF. The CDR3 region has the DNA TGTGCCAGCAGTGAAGCGCAGTTAGCGGGAGGGCCAAGCACCGGGGAGCTGTTTTTT.

The CDR3 bases are TGTGCCAGCAGTGAACGCATTTCGGGACAGGGGGGCTCCTACGAGCAGTACTTC. This sequence encodes CASSERISGQGGSYEQYF. This sequence joins TRBV6-1 and TRBJ2-7; TRBD1 matches at 11 bases. With 2 bases clipped from V and 0 bases from J, the junction kept 9 bases outside the gene matches. CDR3 length: 18 amino acids. CDR1 and CDR2 (germline): MNHNS, SASEGT.

The J gene is TRBJ1-1, the V gene TRBV29-1; TRBD1 matches 8 bases. Trimming removed 3 bases from V and 6 bases from J; junction bases left unmatched: 3. Germline lookup yields CDR1 SQVTM and CDR2 ANQGSEA. The CDR3 is made up of 12 amino acids. Here the CDR3 reads CSVDRGHPEAFF. DNA for the CDR3: TGCAGCGTTGACAGGGGGCACCCTGAAGCTTTCTTT.

The V call is TRBV4-3, the J call TRBJ2-1; D possibly corresponds to TRBD2 (5 bases). The CDR3 has 17 amino acids. V was clipped by 4 bases and J by 0 bases, with 16 bases between them. CDR1 and CDR2 (germline): LGHNA, YSLEER. CDR3 DNA sequence: TGCGCCAGCAGCCTACGGGCGGGTACAAGCTCCTACAATGAGCAGTTCTTC. It encodes CASSLRAGTSSYNEQFF.

The V call is TRBV20-1, the J call TRBJ2-1; the match to TRBD2 covers 11 bases. After removal of 3 bases from V and 11 bases from J, the junction contained 6 bases not matched to a gene. This CDR3 has 13 amino acids. Germline lookup yields CDR1 DFQATT and CDR2 SNEGSKA (reference sequence). CDR3 DNA: TGCAGTGCTAGTCAGGGACTAGCGGTACAGCAGTTCTTC. Its protein is CSASQGLAVQQFF.

V and J are TRBV29-1 and TRBJ1-3; 7 positions match TRBD1. The junction had 7 bases not matched to a gene; V was cut back by 6 bases and J by 2 bases. The CDR3 length is 14 residues. The V gene's germline CDR1 is SQVTM and CDR2 ANQGSEA. Here the CDR3 DNA reads TGCAGCGTAGGCACCACAGGGGCTGGAAACACCATATATTTT. This sequence encodes CSVGTTGAGNTIYF.

This clone was observed a few times. The chain uses TRBV6-4 and TRBJ2-1; possible D gene TRBD2, 6 bases. CDR3 length equals 15 residues. From germline, CDR1 is MRHNA and CDR2 SNTAGT. Trimming took off 2 bases at V and 3 bases at J, with 11 bases between the two ends. The CDR3 DNA is TGTGCCAGCAGTGACGAGGAGGGCGGCTACAATGAGCAGTTCTTC. This translates into CASSDEEGGYNEQFF.

The chain combines TRBV7-8 with TRBJ2-1; TRBD2 matches at 15 bases. After removal of 1 base from V and 7 bases from J, the junction contained 5 bases not matched to a gene. Germline V gene lookup returns CDR1 SGHVS and CDR2 FQNEAQ. The CDR3 has 17 residues. CDR3 nucleotide sequence: TGTGCCAGCAGCTTAGTGGGGGGACTAGCGGGAGGAAATGAGCAGTTCTTC. Protein sequence: CASSLVGGLAGGNEQFF.